Listed below are T cell receptor beta chains from one sample, sequenced in a study of blood T cell repertoires in COVID-19. The assay was immunoSEQ multiplex PCR, and TCRdb's table has in-frame clones only and misses some. In the table there are 95,000 or so clones, roughly 90% of which are singletons. Sequenced sample: peripheral blood. All receptors derive from a man at least 80 years old with active or convalescent COVID-19. Both conserved end residues are part of each CDR3. A D gene is named only where the DNA matches it firmly. Rows may omit the clone size; those that give it use once, few, many or a size class.

v_call,clone_size,j_call,d_call,cdr3_nt,cdr3_aa
TRBV11-2,-,TRBJ1-2,-,TGTGCCAGCAGCCCTGTGTCGGACAGCTATGGCTACACCTTC,CASSPVSDSYGYTF
TRBV4-2,-,TRBJ2-1,TRBD2,TGTGCCAGCAGCCAAGATCTTAGCGGGAGTTCCTACAATGAGCAGTTCTTC,CASSQDLSGSSYNEQFF
TRBV4-2,-,TRBJ2-1,TRBD2,TGTGCCAGCAGCCAGTCCGGGGGGGATGAGCAGTTCTTC,CASSQSGGDEQFF
TRBV7-9,-,TRBJ2-7,-,TGTGCCAGCAGCCCAGTAAGCTCCTACGAGCAGTACTTC,CASSPVSSYEQYF
TRBV15,-,TRBJ2-1,-,TGTGCCACCAGCAGAAACCAGGGAATTGAGCAGTTCTTC,CATSRNQGIEQFF
TRBV5-6,-,TRBJ2-3,TRBD1,TGTGCCAGCAGCTTGTTGGGGGACAGCAGCACAGATACGCAGTATTTT,CASSLLGDSSTDTQYF
TRBV6-1,once,TRBJ2-4,-,TGTGCCAGCAGTGAAGGCCCAGGGGCAAACATTCAGTACTTC,CASSEGPGANIQYF
TRBV4-3,-,TRBJ1-3,-,TGCGCCAGCAGCCAAGTTAGTGCGGCCGGCGGAAACACCATATATTTT,CASSQVSAAGGNTIYF
TRBV25-1,-,TRBJ2-6,-,TGTGCCAGCCTATTCGAAGCGGCTGGGGCCAACGTCCTGACTTTC,CASLFEAAGANVLTF
TRBV6-5,-,TRBJ2-5,-,TGTGTCCGGGGAGTCACCTCCCAAGAGACCCAGTACTTC,CVRGVTSQETQYF
TRBV7-8,-,TRBJ1-2,TRBD1,TGTGCCAGCAGCTTAGCCGTTTATAGGACAGGGGCCTTCTATGGCTACACCTTC,CASSLAVYRTGAFYGYTF